These 30 T cell receptor beta chains originate from one sample sequenced in a study of T cell clonality in common variable immunodeficiency (dated by TCRdb to the mid-2010s). Libraries were made using the immunoSEQ multiplex PCR assay. Drawn from immuneACCESS, this table holds only the in-frame rearrangements with V and J called that TCRdb kept. Clones are partly lost; checked studies trace under half to an unresolved V gene and leave the rest unexplained. The sample comprises about 34,000 clones, and every one was counted more than once. The ten largest make up 0.9% to 1% of the sample. Sequencing was carried out using peripheral blood mononuclear cells. These receptors were collected from a person aged 18 to 75 in good health.

This clone has a count of ten or more. The CDR3 end is not reached by the read, which stops 3 residues before it; the germline J gene fills it in. This chain uses TRBV30 with TRBJ1-6; 9 bases fit TRBD1. The CDR3 runs 15 residues. In germline, CDR1 is GTSNPN, CDR2 SVGIG (reference sequence). The V and J ends lost 3 bases and 10 bases, in that order; junction bases with no gene match: 10. The DNA read from the CDR3 is TGTGCCTGGAGAAAAGGGGGGACAGGGAGATCACCC. It translates to CAWRKGGTGRSP. The whole CDR3 is CAWRKGGTGRSPLHF.

This clone was seen at least ten times. The CDR3 goes on 3 residues after the read ends, and that part is filled in from the germline J gene. V gene TRBV10-3 combines with J gene TRBJ2-1; no definite D call. This CDR3 is 12 amino acids long. Germline V gene data show CDR1 as ENHRY and CDR2 as SYGVKD. With 2 bases removed from V and 8 bases from J, the gap between germline ends came to 7 bases. CDR3 protein: CAISEKRDEQFF. The sequenced part of the CDR3 DNA is TGTGCCATCAGTGAGAAGCGCGATGAG.

This clone was recorded many times. Sequencing ends 3 residues short of the CDR3 end; the germline J gene provides the rest. V gene TRBV6-1 combines with J gene TRBJ2-2; D might be TRBD2 (6 bases). This CDR3 contains 15 residues. Trimming stripped 4 bases from V and 4 bases from J, with 13 bases between. Germline CDR1 reads MNHNS; CDR2 reads SASEGT. The CDR3 bases that were read are TGTGCCAGCAGTGCCCTCTTTAGCGGCACCGGGGAG. Translated, it gives CASSALFSGTGE. The whole CDR3 sequence is CASSALFSGTGELFF.

Many counts were recorded for this clone. The read ends 3 residues shy of where the CDR3 ends; the end is completed using the germline J gene. The chain employs TRBV6-1 and TRBJ2-7, with 7 bases identical to TRBD1. The CDR3 extends over 14 amino acids. Germline V gene data show CDR1 as MNHNS and CDR2 as SASEGT. V lost 4 bases to trimming and J lost 3 bases; unmatched junction nucleotides: 6. CDR3 loop: CASSAPGQFYEQYF. The sequenced part of the CDR3 DNA is TGTGCCAGCAGTGCACCGGGACAGTTCTACGAG.

The sample holds many counts of this clone. The read terminates 3 residues before the CDR3 end, so the remaining end is supplied by the germline J gene. The chain is built from TRBV5-1 and TRBJ2-1; tentatively, D is TRBD2 (6 bases). This CDR3 is 14 amino acids long. In germline, CDR1 is SGHRS, CDR2 YFSETQ. V lost 4 bases to trimming and J lost 4 bases, with 12 bases between them. CDR3 amino acids: CASSTGVLYNEQFF. The sequenced part of the CDR3 DNA is TGCGCCAGCAGCACGGGGGTTTTGTACAATGAG.

This clone was observed many times. The CDR3 bases that were read are TGCAGTGCAGGAGGGACTAGCGGGAGGGCACGGGAGACC. Its protein product is CSAGGTSGRARET. The whole CDR3 is CSAGGTSGRARETQYF. The rearrangement uses TRBV20-1 and TRBJ2-5; TRBD2 aligns across 16 bases. The read gets to within 3 residues of the CDR3 end, and the germline J gene fills in the rest. V shed 6 bases, J shed 5 bases, and the junction held 9 bases outside the gene matches. Per the germline V gene, CDR1 is DFQATT and CDR2 is SNEGSKA (reference sequence). The CDR3 is made up of 16 amino acids.

This clone has a count of ten or more. From the germline J gene comes the end of the CDR3, since the read stops 3 residues before it. The chain employs TRBV5-6 and TRBJ2-5; D unresolved. Trimming took off 1 base at V and 4 bases at J, with 2 bases between the two ends. Looked up from germline, CDR1 is SGHDT and CDR2 is YYEEEE. The CDR3 sequence is 11 residues long. CDR3 DNA, as far as it was read: TGTGCCAGCAGCTTGCGAGAGACC. Protein: CASSLRET. The whole CDR3 protein reads CASSLRETQYF.

This clone has ten or more counts. The sequenced fragment ends 3 residues before the CDR3 boundary, so the rest is inferred from the germline J gene. This chain connects TRBV5-1 to TRBJ1-1, with 9 bases that match TRBD1. The CDR3 totals 14 residues. The germline gives CDR1 SGHRS, CDR2 YFSETQ. The ends lost 4 bases at V and 4 bases at J; junction bases unmatched: 5. The sequenced part of the CDR3 DNA is TGCGCCAGCAGCGGACAGGGGCGAGGCACTGAA. Encoded protein: CASSGQGRGTE. The full CDR3 is CASSGQGRGTEAFF.

The sample holds many counts of this clone. Read coverage stops 3 residues before the CDR3 terminus; the germline J gene supplies the remainder. The chain carries TRBV27 and TRBJ2-1, with 12 bases matching TRBD2. After removal of 4 bases from V and 3 bases from J, the junction contained 7 bases not matched to a gene. CDR1 is MNHEY and CDR2 is SMNVEV in the germline V gene (reference sequence). This CDR3 is built from 17 residues. CDR3 residues: CASSSARTSGNYNEQFF. The sequenced part of the CDR3 DNA is TGTGCCAGCAGTTCTGCCAGGACTAGCGGGAACTACAATGAG.

Only a few counts were recorded for this clone. The junction departs from the called germline gene at one end, perhaps through a read error. The sequenced part of the CDR3 DNA is TGTTCCAGCATCGGACAGGGGGCATACGAG. Its translation is CSSIGQGAYE. The full CDR3 protein reads CSSIGQGAYEQYF. The J gene is TRBJ2-7, the V gene TRBV7-9; 11 positions match TRBD1. Read coverage stops 3 residues before the CDR3 terminus; the germline J gene supplies the remainder. CDR3 length: 13 amino acids. Germline CDR1 is SEHNR and CDR2 is FQNEAQ (reference sequence). Full variable domain (remainder filled in from reference TRBV7-9 and TRBJ2-7): DTGVSQNPRHKITKRGQNVTFRCDPISEHNRLYWYRQTLGQGPEFLTYFQNEAQLEKSRLLSDRFSAERPKGSFSTLEIQRTEQGDSAMYLCSSIGQGAYEQYFGPGTRLTVT.

This clone has at least ten counts. Read sequence stops 3 residues before the CDR3 end, and the germline J gene provides the missing end. The chain recombines TRBV19 with TRBJ2-1, with D hard to call. This CDR3 has 15 residues. Trimming pared 1 base from V and 0 bases from J, leaving 7 bases between. Germline CDR1 reads LNHDA; CDR2 reads SQIVND (reference sequence). CDR3 DNA, as far as it was read: TGTGCCAGTAGTATAGTAGAGAGCTCCTACAATGAG. This codes for CASSIVESSYNE. The whole CDR3 sequence reads CASSIVESSYNEQFF.

The sample holds many counts of this clone. The CDR3 goes on 3 residues after the read ends, and that part is filled in from the germline J gene. V gene TRBV7-9 combines with J gene TRBJ2-7, with unresolved D. This CDR3 contains 11 residues. Trimming stripped 3 bases from V and 2 bases from J, with 2 bases between. The germline gives CDR1 SEHNR, CDR2 FQNEAQ (reference sequence). CDR3 DNA, as far as it was read: TGTGCCAGCAGCTTCGCCTACGAG. This gives the protein CASSFAYE. The complete CDR3 reads CASSFAYEQYF.

This clone was seen many times. Germline and junction disagree at one end, which may indicate a read error. The read halts 3 residues ahead of the CDR3 end, with the missing end drawn from the germline J gene. The chain combines TRBV4-2 with TRBJ2-1; TRBD1 matches 7 bases. Germline CDR1 and CDR2: LGHNA and YNFKEQ. This CDR3 spans 15 amino acids. Incomplete CDR3 DNA: TGCGCCAGCAGCCAAGAGGGACAGCCCGGCAATGAG. This translates into CASSQEGQPGNE. The whole CDR3 sequence is CASSQEGQPGNEQFF.

This clone has at least ten counts. The sequence runs out 3 residues before the end of the CDR3; the remainder is reconstructed from the germline J gene. The chain combines TRBV6-2 or TRBV6-3 with TRBJ2-1; D remains ambiguous. This CDR3 is 13 amino acids long. With 7 bases removed from V and 4 bases from J, the gap between germline ends came to 11 bases. The V gene's germline CDR1 is MNHEY and CDR2 SVGEGT. The DNA read from the CDR3 is TGTGCCAGCATGGGCCTCCGATACAATGAG. Translating gives CASMGLRYNE. In full, the CDR3 reads CASMGLRYNEQFF.

This clone showed up many times. The read finishes 3 residues shy of the CDR3 end, and the germline J gene is used to complete it. The chain joins TRBV7-2 to TRBJ1-2; possible D gene TRBD1, 5 bases. Germline assignment: CDR1 SGHTA and CDR2 FQGNSA. CDR3 length equals 15 residues. V dropped 1 base and J dropped 0 bases, with 9 bases sitting between them. The part of the CDR3 DNA that was read is TGTGCCAGCAGCTTAGGACAGTTTACTAACTATGGC. Amino acids: CASSLGQFTNYG. The CDR3 as a whole reads CASSLGQFTNYGYTF.

This clone was detected many times. The read ends 3 residues shy of where the CDR3 ends; the end is completed using the germline J gene. The chain has TRBV20-1 and TRBJ1-6; TRBD1 aligns across 10 bases. In germline, CDR1 is DFQATT, CDR2 SNEGSKA (reference sequence). Trimming removed 5 bases from V and 7 bases from J; junction bases left unmatched: 2. CDR3 length equals 13 residues. The CDR3 is CSAQGQGNSPLHF. Incomplete CDR3 DNA: TGCAGTGCTCAGGGACAGGGGAATTCACCC.

This clone was observed many times. CDR3 sequence reads: CASSPRLAGDTQYF. The sequenced CDR3 bases are TGTGCCAGCAGTCCTAGACTAGCGGGAGATACG. J is TRBJ2-3 and V is TRBV6-2 or TRBV6-3, with 10 bases that match TRBD2. The CDR3 end falls 3 residues outside the read, so it is completed with the germline J gene. The germline V gene encodes CDR1 MNHEY and CDR2 SVGEGT. The CDR3 has 14 residues. V trimming: 5 bases; J trimming: 5 bases; junction bases outside the gene matches: 4.

This clone was recorded many times. The observed sequence ends 3 residues before the CDR3 terminus, with the missing tail filled in from the germline J gene. The chain combines TRBV7-9 with TRBJ2-1; no firm D call. The germline V gene encodes CDR1 SEHNR and CDR2 FQNEAQ (reference sequence). The CDR3 extends over 13 amino acids. The ends were cut back, 1 base at V and 9 bases at J, with 10 bases in the middle. The covered CDR3 bases are TGTGCCAGCAGCTTAGGCCGCAACGGTGAG. Protein product: CASSLGRNGE. In full, the CDR3 reads CASSLGRNGEQFF.

This clone was observed at least ten times. The read ends 3 residues before the CDR3 terminus; that terminus is restored from the germline J gene. This chain connects TRBV10-3 to TRBJ2-3, with a possible D match to TRBD1 (6 bases). The CDR3 is 15 amino acids. Germline assignment: CDR1 ENHRY and CDR2 SYGVKD. V dropped 0 bases and J dropped 4 bases, with 11 bases sitting between them. This CDR3 is CAISESTWGPDTQYF. CDR3 bases read: TGTGCCATCAGTGAGTCGACGTGGGGGCCAGATACG.

This clone was seen at least ten times. The read is 3 residues too short to cover the CDR3 end, so that end is filled in from the germline J gene. The chain employs TRBV12-3 or TRBV12-4 and TRBJ1-4, with D maybe TRBD1 (5 bases). This CDR3 is 15 amino acids long. V lost 5 bases and J lost 3, with 13 bases in between. The sequenced CDR3 bases are TGTGCCAGCAGTCCCTCAGGGAAGGCTAATGAAAAA. Its protein is CASSPSGKANEK. The complete CDR3 sequence is CASSPSGKANEKLFF.

This clone was found many times. CDR3 DNA (partial): TGTGCCAGCAGGTCCGTTGGCGGATCCTACGAG. Protein: CASRSVGGSYE. The full CDR3 is CASRSVGGSYEQYF. The gene calls are TRBV5-6 and TRBJ2-7; D call uncertain. Read coverage stops 3 residues before the CDR3 terminus; the germline J gene supplies the remainder. Germline V CDR1 and CDR2: SGHDT, YYEEEE. V lost 5 bases and J lost 1, with 13 bases in between. CDR3 length: 14 residues.

This clone was observed many times. The CDR3 end lies 3 residues beyond the end of the read and is filled in from the germline J gene. This chain uses TRBV29-1 with TRBJ2-1; 9 bases agree with TRBD2. J was trimmed by 1 base and V by 4 bases; bases with no gene match: 2. This CDR3 has 14 residues. Per the germline V gene, CDR1 is SQVTM and CDR2 is ANQGSEA. The CDR3 bases that were read are TGCAGCGTTGCGGGACTAGCATCCTACAATGAG. It specifies CSVAGLASYNE. The complete CDR3 sequence is CSVAGLASYNEQFF.

This clone showed up many times. The sequenced fragment ends 3 residues before the CDR3 boundary, so the rest is inferred from the germline J gene. The chain links TRBV30 to TRBJ1-1, with D possibly matching TRBD1 (6 bases). CDR3 length: 11 residues. Germline assignment: CDR1 GTSNPN and CDR2 SVGIG (reference sequence). CDR3 sequence: CAWSPGGAAFF. Incomplete CDR3 DNA: TGTGCCTGGAGCCCGGGGGGGGCA.

In this sample, this clone turned up many times. Sequencing ends 3 residues short of the CDR3 end; the germline J gene provides the rest. The V and J genes are TRBV7-2 and TRBJ2-7, with 12 nucleotides matching TRBD2. Germline loops: CDR1 SGHTA, CDR2 FQGNSA. The CDR3 extends over 15 amino acids. The ends lost 5 bases at V and 6 bases at J; junction bases unmatched: 8. The sequenced part of the CDR3 DNA is TGTGCCAGCAGCCCCCCTAGCGGGGGGGCGATCGAG. Translating gives CASSPPSGGAIE. The full CDR3 is CASSPPSGGAIEQYF.

This clone was seen ten or more times. Sequencing ends 3 residues short of the CDR3 end; the germline J gene provides the rest. The chain uses TRBV18 and TRBJ2-1; D is possibly TRBD2 (6 bases). Trimming took off 3 bases at V and 0 bases at J, with 12 bases between the two ends. The CDR3 is 16 residues long. Per the germline V gene, CDR1 is KGHSH and CDR2 is LQKENI. This CDR3 reads CASSPTERASYNEQFF. CDR3 DNA, as far as it was read: TGTGCCAGCTCACCGACCGAGCGGGCCTCCTACAATGAG.

This clone has a count of ten or more. The read halts 3 residues ahead of the CDR3 end, with the missing end drawn from the germline J gene. V gene TRBV9 combines with J gene TRBJ2-3; D unresolved. Looked up from germline, CDR1 is SGDLS and CDR2 is YYNGEE. V lost 0 bases and J lost 2, with 7 bases in between. The CDR3 extends over 14 amino acids. CDR3 residues: CASSVGPLTDTQYF. The covered CDR3 bases are TGTGCCAGCAGCGTAGGTCCCCTCACAGATACG. Full variable domain (remainder filled in from reference TRBV9 and TRBJ2-3): DSGVTQTPKHLITATGQRVTLRCSPRSGDLSVYWYQQSLDQGLQFLIQYYNGEERAKGNILERFSAQQFPDLHSELNLSSLELGDSALYFCASSVGPLTDTQYFGPGTRLTVL.

This clone showed up many times. CDR3 loop: CSAEAASGPYEQYF. CDR3 DNA, as far as it was read: TGCAGTGCCGAAGCGGCTAGCGGTCCCTACGAG. The J gene is TRBJ2-7, the V gene TRBV20-1; 7 bases match TRBD2. The read terminates 3 residues ahead of where the CDR3 ends, so the germline J gene completes it. V lost 6 bases and J lost 2; bases outside the gene matches: 10. The CDR3 spans 14 residues. Germline V gives CDR1 DFQATT, CDR2 SNEGSKA (reference sequence).

Many counts were recorded for this clone. No DNA is shown, since the ends of the CDR3 on it are uncertain; the CDR3 is the one TCRdb lists. The chain uses TRBV2 and TRBJ2-4; TRBD1 was called by the table and not checked on the DNA. CDR1 SNHLY and CDR2 FYNNEI come from the germline V gene. The CDR3 spans 18 residues, counting both ends. The CDR3 protein is CASSGGGTFGSAKNIQYF.

This clone appeared many times. The read terminates 3 residues ahead of where the CDR3 ends, so the germline J gene completes it. V and J are TRBV19 and TRBJ1-6, with TRBD1 identical over 10 bases. The germline V gene has CDR1 LNHDA and CDR2 SQIVND (reference sequence). The CDR3 totals 17 residues. V dropped 6 bases and J dropped 5; count of bases not matched to a gene: 10. Incomplete CDR3 DNA: TGTGCCAGTAGGACCGGGACAGGGGTGTGGGATAATTCACCC. Its translation is CASRTGTGVWDNSP. The whole CDR3 reads CASRTGTGVWDNSPLHF.

Notes on this clone: The read gets to within 3 residues of the CDR3 end, and the germline J gene fills in the rest. This chain uses TRBV27 with TRBJ2-7; tentative D call: TRBD1 (7 bases). Germline V CDR1 and CDR2: MNHEY, SMNVEV (reference sequence). The V gene lost 3 bases and the J gene lost 2 bases, with 14 bases spanning the gap. The CDR3 loop spans 15 amino acids. The CDR3 loop reads CASSFTAGQPYEQYF. The DNA read from the CDR3 is TGTGCCAGCAGTTTCACCGCGGGACAGCCCTACGAG.